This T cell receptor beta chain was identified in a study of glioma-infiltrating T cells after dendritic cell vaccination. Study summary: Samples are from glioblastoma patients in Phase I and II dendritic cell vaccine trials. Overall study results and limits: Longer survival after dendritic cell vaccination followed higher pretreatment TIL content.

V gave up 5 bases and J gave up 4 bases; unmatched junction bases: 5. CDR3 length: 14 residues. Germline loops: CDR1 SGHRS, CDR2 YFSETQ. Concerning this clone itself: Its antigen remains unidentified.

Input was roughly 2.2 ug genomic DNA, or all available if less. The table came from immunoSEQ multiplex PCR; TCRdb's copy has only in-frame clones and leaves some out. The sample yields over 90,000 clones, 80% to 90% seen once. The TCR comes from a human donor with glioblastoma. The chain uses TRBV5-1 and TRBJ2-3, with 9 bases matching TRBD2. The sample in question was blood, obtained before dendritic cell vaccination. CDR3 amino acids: CASRASGVADTQYF. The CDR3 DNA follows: TGCGCCAGCAGGGCTAGCGGGGTCGCAGATACGCAGTATTTT.